Sequencing of this T cell receptor (beta chain) was carried out in a study of T cells expressing NK-cell markers. Study-level results: Of the CD8+ T cell pool in over 5 donors, roughly 1.0-8% was accounted for by dominant NKG2C+ clonotypes.

Beta-chain TCR cDNA was generated via 5'RACE template switching with UMIs. TCRdb re-called the 5' RACE reads and shows each CDR3 protein once, DNA omitted. This table holds approximately 380,000 distinct CDR3 sequences. The V gene's germline CDR1 is SNHLY and CDR2 FYNNEI. The CDR3 covers 17 residues. In the case of this clonotype: Its antigen is undetermined.

The chain carries TRBV2 and TRBJ2-1; the TCRdb call, TRBD2, lacks DNA for checking. Sequenced input: blood T cells: a sorted CD56 or NKG2C T cell subset, CD4+ or CD8+ T cells, or bulk PBMC T cells (not recorded which). The sequence came from a man aged 18 to 69 in good health. CDR3: CASSEKGSGDHDNEQFF.